The entry below gives a single T cell receptor (beta chain) sequence along with its context. PCR employed 60 Vbeta and 13 Jbeta primers. Profiling relied on immunoSEQ multiplex PCR, and the TCRdb table lists in-frame clones only, not all of them. The profile shows 150,000 to 200,000 clones, 77% of them singletons. The data were obtained in a study of cytomegalovirus exposure and HLA in healthy donors. Deletions cut 5 bases from V and 6 bases from J, with 12 bases between. The germline V gene encodes CDR1 SGHAT and CDR2 FQNNGV. The CDR3 spans 13 residues. J is TRBJ2-3 and V is TRBV11-2; D is possibly TRBD2 (6 bases). Material for sequencing was PBMCs. The sequence derives from a male donor in good health and CMV-seropositive. This CDR3 is CASSPGTLDTQYF. CDR3 sequence (DNA): TGTGCCAGCAGCCCAGGGACTCTGGATACGCAGTATTTT.